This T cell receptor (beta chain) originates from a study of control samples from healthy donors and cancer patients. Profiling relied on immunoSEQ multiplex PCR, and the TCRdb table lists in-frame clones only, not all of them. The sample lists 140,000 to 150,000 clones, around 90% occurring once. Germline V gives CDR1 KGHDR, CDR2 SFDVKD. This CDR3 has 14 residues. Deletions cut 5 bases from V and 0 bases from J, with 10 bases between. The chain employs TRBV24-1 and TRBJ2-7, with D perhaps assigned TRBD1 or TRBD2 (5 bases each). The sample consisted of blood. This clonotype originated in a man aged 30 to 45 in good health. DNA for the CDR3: TGTGCCACCAGTGCTACAGGAGGCTCCTACGAGCAGTACTTC. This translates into CATSATGGSYEQYF.